This T cell receptor beta chain is from a study of CD8+CD57+ T cells in acquired aplastic anemia. This clonotype was seen at least ten times. Its specificity is unknown. Regarding the study as a whole: Simpson's diversity of CD8+ cells was not significantly different in patients compared with controls. The same twenty-nine CD8+ CDR3 sequences occurred in patients and in controls.

J was trimmed by 2 bases and V by 6 bases; bases with no gene match: 9. CDR1 is SGHNT, CDR2 YENEEA, per germline. The CDR3 is 16 amino acids. It was genomic DNA that served as the template for profiling TCR beta VDJ and CDR3. TCRdb fed the reads into MiXCR, producing one record per CDR3 protein. The table lists approximately 100,000 distinct CDR3 sequences, about 63% of them singletons. Sequenced patients had shown CD8+CD57+ cell expansion by flow cytometry. Severe acquired aplastic anemia was present in all patients. The study sampled blood from patients who had received no therapy. This chain links TRBV11-3 with TRBJ2-3; 9 bases map to TRBD2. The sequence was collected from a human donor with aplastic anemia. The sequenced sample was sorted CD4+, CD8+, or CD8+CD57+ T cells (not recorded which) from PBMCs. DNA of the CDR3: TGTGCCAGCAGGCACACAGCGGGGGGCTACACAGATACGCAGTATTTT. This codes for CASRHTAGGYTDTQYF.